This section outlines one T cell receptor (beta chain) sequence together with its context. The PCR contained 60 Vbeta and 13 Jbeta primers. Profiling relied on immunoSEQ multiplex PCR, and the TCRdb table lists in-frame clones only, not all of them. Here the sample spans approximately 150,000 clones, 80% being singletons. The data stem from a study of cytomegalovirus exposure and HLA in healthy donors. V lost 1 base to trimming and J lost 7 bases; unmatched junction nucleotides: 7. Germline V gene lookup returns CDR1 SEHNR and CDR2 FQNEAQ (reference sequence). CDR3 length equals 16 residues. Material for sequencing was PBMCs. This receptor was identified in a young man in good health and CMV-seropositive. The V gene is TRBV7-9, the J gene TRBJ2-1; 10 bases agree with TRBD2. For the CDR3, the DNA is TGTGCCAGCAGCTTAGTGTTAGCGGGAGGAAGTAATGAGCAGTTCTTC. Translated: CASSLVLAGGSNEQFF.